The rows below give T cell receptor beta chains drawn from one sample of a study of regulatory T cells in long-lasting Graves disease. Via MiXCR, TCRdb re-called the multiplex PCR reads, giving one row per CDR3 protein. The table lists hundreds of thousands of distinct CDR3 sequences, around an eighth of them singletons. The data were also submitted as part of a second study, on T cells in Graves' hyperthyroidism and ophthalmopathy.

This specimen was peripheral blood mononuclear cells (PBMCs), taken at new diagnosis, from a patient treated with antithyroid drugs. All receptors derive from a man aged 25 to 40 with Graves disease. Both conserved end residues are part of each CDR3. The D gene is left open where the match is weak. For some rows the clone size is stated as once, few or many, or as a class when expanded; others skip it.

clone_size,d_call,j_call,v_call,cdr3_nt,cdr3_aa
many,TRBD2,TRBJ2-2,TRBV19,TGTGCCAGTCATGTCGGGAGGCTCACCGGGGAGCTGTTTTTT,CASHVGRLTGELFF
many,TRBD1,TRBJ1-5,TRBV6-1,TGTGCCAGCAGTGAAAGGGCAGGGGGTCAGCCCCAGCATTTT,CASSERAGGQPQHF
many,TRBD2,TRBJ2-7,TRBV12-3/TRBV12-4,TGTGCCAGCAGTTTAACTAGCGGGAGGGTCCACGAGCAGTACTTC,CASSLTSGRVHEQYF
NA,NA,TRBJ1-5,TRBV10-2,TGCGCCAGCGGGGGGGGAGGGCATCAGCCCCAGCATTTT,CASGGGGHQPQHF
NA,NA,TRBJ1-1,TRBV2,TGTGCCAGCAGTGAAGAGGTGAACACTGAAGCTTCCTTT,CASSEEVNTEASF
NA,NA,TRBJ2-2,TRBV5-1,TGCGCCAGCAGCCCTCAGGCGGGGGCGAGCACCGGGGAGCTGTTTTTT,CASSPQAGASTGELFF
NA,TRBD2,TRBJ2-7,TRBV20-1,TGCAGTGCTAGAGGGACTAGCGGGACTATACCCTACGAGCAGTACTTC,CSARGTSGTIPYEQYF
many,NA,TRBJ2-7,TRBV11-2,TGTGCCAGCAGCTCCGGGCGCTCCTACGAGCAGTACTTC,CASSSGRSYEQYF
NA,TRBD2,TRBJ2-5,TRBV5-8,TGTGCCAGCAGCCTCTACCGGACTAGCGGGTACCAAGAGACCCAGTACTTC,CASSLYRTSGYQETQYF
NA,NA,TRBJ1-5,TRBV27,TGTGCCAGCAGTTTTTGGCCCCGGCGACAGCTCAATCAGCCCCAGCATTTT,CASSFWPRRQLNQPQHF
many,NA,TRBJ2-7,TRBV27,TGTGCCAGCAGTTCGACGCTTCCGGGTTTCGACGAGCAGTACTTC,CASSSTLPGFDEQYF
many,NA,TRBJ2-1,TRBV6-2/TRBV6-3,TGTGCCAGCAGTTCCCTCAGTTTTGAGCAGTTCTTC,CASSSLSFEQFF
few,TRBD2,TRBJ2-1,TRBV20-1,TGCAGTGCGTACTTGACTAGCGGGAATGAGCAGTTCTTC,CSAYLTSGNEQFF
few,NA,TRBJ2-3,TRBV10-1,TGCGCCAGCAGCCGGGACTCCCCTAGCACAGATACGCAGTATTTT,CASSRDSPSTDTQYF
NA,TRBD2,TRBJ2-1,TRBV20-1,TGCAGTGCTAGAAATGGCGGGAGGGTCTCCTACAATGAGCAGTTCTTC,CSARNGGRVSYNEQFF
NA,TRBD2,TRBJ2-7,TRBV18,TGTGCCAGCTCAATAACTAGCGGGGGGACCTACGAGCAGTACTTC,CASSITSGGTYEQYF
NA,TRBD1,TRBJ2-7,TRBV27,TGTGCCAGCAAGGGACAGGGGCGTGGCGAGCAGTACTTC,CASKGQGRGEQYF
NA,NA,TRBJ2-5,TRBV4-2,TGTGCCAGCAGCCAGGAAGGGGCAGAGACCCAGTACTTC,CASSQEGAETQYF
many,NA,TRBJ2-7,TRBV11-2,TGTGCCAGCAGCTTTTCGATAAGCTCCTACGAGCAGTACTTC,CASSFSISSYEQYF
NA,NA,TRBJ1-1,TRBV28,TGTGCCAGCATTCTAGGGAGGGAGACTGAAGCTTTCTTT,CASILGRETEAFF
many,TRBD2,TRBJ2-5,TRBV12-3/TRBV12-4,TGTGCCAGCAGTTTGCTCCCTTTCGGGACTAGAGGCCGAGAGACCCAGTACTTC,CASSLLPFGTRGRETQYF
many,NA,TRBJ2-5,TRBV20-1,TGCAGTGCTTCTCACACGGTTGGTTTGGAGACCCAGTACTTC,CSASHTVGLETQYF
many,TRBD2,TRBJ2-3,TRBV20-1,TGCAGTGCGGACGCTAGCGGGAGGCCAGATACGCAGTATTTT,CSADASGRPDTQYF
NA,TRBD2,TRBJ2-1,TRBV20-1,TGCAGTGCTGGGTGGACTAGCGGGAGGGTCTACAATGAGCAGTTCTTC,CSAGWTSGRVYNEQFF
NA,NA,TRBJ1-3,TRBV11-3,TGTGCCAGCAGCTTTGGCCCCGGAAACACCATATATTTT,CASSFGPGNTIYF
many,TRBD2,TRBJ2-2,TRBV5-1,TGCGCTGTAACGCGGGAGGGCCGATCCGGGGAGCTGTTTTTT,CAVTREGRSGELFF
many,NA,TRBJ2-7,TRBV2,TGTGCCAGCACTCGACAGGTGGGAAACGAGCAGTACTTC,CASTRQVGNEQYF
NA,TRBD2,TRBJ2-7,TRBV5-1,TGCGCCAGCAGCTTGGGAGCGGGAGGGCCCCGTGAGCAGTACTTC,CASSLGAGGPREQYF
NA,NA,TRBJ1-1,TRBV29-1,TGCAGCGTGGGGGTACCTGAAGCTTTCTTT,CSVGVPEAFF
few,NA,TRBJ1-2,TRBV20-1,TGCAGTGCCACCACAGGGTCATCTAACTATGGCTACACCTTC,CSATTGSSNYGYTF
few,NA,TRBJ1-2,TRBV14,TGTGCCAGCAGCCCCCTAGTACAGGGTGTTGGCTACACCTTC,CASSPLVQGVGYTF
many,TRBD2,TRBJ2-1,TRBV3-1,TGTGCCAGCAGCCGACTAGCGGGCCTTGGGGATGAGCAGTTCTTC,CASSRLAGLGDEQFF
many,NA,TRBJ2-1,TRBV2,TGTGCCAGCAGTACCGGGACTCGCTCCACCAATGAGCAGTTCTTC,CASSTGTRSTNEQFF
many,NA,TRBJ1-1,TRBV12-3/TRBV12-4,TGCGCCAGCAGCTTGCGAGGGCGAGACACTGAAGCTTTCTTT,CASSLRGRDTEAFF
NA,NA,TRBJ2-5,TRBV18,TGTGCCAGCTCACCTCCCTCGGAAGGGACCCAGTACTTC,CASSPPSEGTQYF
NA,NA,TRBJ1-2,TRBV5-1,TGCGCCAGCAGCCCTGGACGGGACCTGAACTATGGCTACACCTTC,CASSPGRDLNYGYTF
many,TRBD1,TRBJ2-3,TRBV5-1,TGCGCCAGCAGCTTGAGGGACAGGGGTCGAGATACGCAGTATTTT,CASSLRDRGRDTQYF
many,NA,TRBJ1-5,TRBV7-2,TGTGCCAGCAGGGCCCGGGAAAATCAGCCCCAGCATTTT,CASRARENQPQHF
few,NA,TRBJ2-7,TRBV12-3/TRBV12-4,TGTGCCAGCAGTTTAAATTGGGACGGGATTTCCTACGAGCAGTACTTC,CASSLNWDGISYEQYF
NA,TRBD2,TRBJ2-4,TRBV6-1,TGTGCCAGCGGAGGACTGGGGCGGGGGAGCAAAAACATTCAGTACTTC,CASGGLGRGSKNIQYF
many,NA,TRBJ2-3,TRBV20-1,TGCAGTGCTAAAGGGTCCTGGGATACGCAGTATTTT,CSAKGSWDTQYF
NA,NA,TRBJ1-5,TRBV19,TGTGCCAGTATAGGCCGGTGGGACAATCAGCCCCAGCATTTT,CASIGRWDNQPQHF
many,NA,TRBJ2-1,TRBV7-9,TGTGCCAGCAGCTTGCAGGGGTATAAGGACAATGAGCAGTTCTTC,CASSLQGYKDNEQFF
many,TRBD2,TRBJ2-7,TRBV24-1,TGTGCCACCAGTGATCCCTCCTCCGGGACTACGGCCGAGCAGTACTTC,CATSDPSSGTTAEQYF
many,NA,TRBJ1-2,TRBV7-2,TGTGCCAGCAGCCACTGGGGGGGGTATGGCTACACCTTC,CASSHWGGYGYTF
few,NA,TRBJ2-7,TRBV4-1,TGCGCCAGCAGCCAAGAACCTCCACCCAGCTCCTACGAGCAGTACTTC,CASSQEPPPSSYEQYF
few,NA,TRBJ2-7,TRBV9,TGTGCCAGCAGCGGGCGGGACAGCGCCATCTACGAGCAGTACTTC,CASSGRDSAIYEQYF
few,NA,TRBJ2-7,TRBV20-1,TGCAGTGCTGGAGGCCGGGGGGCGAGAGAGCAGTACTTC,CSAGGRGAREQYF
few,NA,TRBJ2-7,TRBV28,TGTGCCAGCAGTTTATTTTCAGGGAACGGGTACGAGCAGTACTTC,CASSLFSGNGYEQYF
many,TRBD1,TRBJ2-3,TRBV24-1,TGTGCCACCAGTGACTCAACCCCGGGACAGGGACCAGATACGCAGTATTTT,CATSDSTPGQGPDTQYF
few,TRBD2,TRBJ2-1,TRBV28,TGTGCCAGCAGTGCCCCCGGGACTAGCGGGACTAATGAGCGGTTCTTC,CASSAPGTSGTNERFF
many,TRBD1,TRBJ2-3,TRBV7-9,TGTGCCAGCAGCCGGACAGGATTCACAGATACGCAGTATTTT,CASSRTGFTDTQYF
NA,TRBD1,TRBJ2-7,TRBV5-1,TGCGCCAGCAGCTGGGGACAGACGCCATACGAGCAGTACTTC,CASSWGQTPYEQYF
many,NA,TRBJ1-1,TRBV20-1,TGCAGTGCTAGAATGGCACACAGGCAGGGAGCTTTCTTT,CSARMAHRQGAFF
NA,TRBD2,TRBJ2-1,TRBV12-3/TRBV12-4,TGTGCCAGCAGTTTATCCGTCGGGAGGGCCAATGAGCAGTTCTTC,CASSLSVGRANEQFF
many,NA,TRBJ2-2,TRBV29-1,TGCAGCGTTGTAGAAACTCAGACAGTTAACACCGGGGAGCTGTTTTTT,CSVVETQTVNTGELFF